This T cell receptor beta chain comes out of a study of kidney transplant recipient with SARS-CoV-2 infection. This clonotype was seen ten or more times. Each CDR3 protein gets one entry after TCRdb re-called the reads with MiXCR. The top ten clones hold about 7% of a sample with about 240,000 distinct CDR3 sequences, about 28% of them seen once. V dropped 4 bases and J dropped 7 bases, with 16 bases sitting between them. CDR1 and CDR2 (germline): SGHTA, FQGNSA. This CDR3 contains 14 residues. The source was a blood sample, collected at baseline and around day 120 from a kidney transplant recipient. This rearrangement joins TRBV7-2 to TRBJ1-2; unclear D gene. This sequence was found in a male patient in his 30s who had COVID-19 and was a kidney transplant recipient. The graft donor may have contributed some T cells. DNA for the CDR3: TGTGCCAGCAGCTCCCAAACCCGATCGGGTGGCTACACCTTC. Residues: CASSSQTRSGGYTF. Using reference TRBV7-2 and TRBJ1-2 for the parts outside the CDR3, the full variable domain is GAGVSQSPSNKVTEKGKDVELRCDPISGHTALYWYRQSLGQGLEFLIYFQGNSAPDKSGLPSDRFSAERTGGSVSTLTIQRTQQEDSAVYLCASSSQTRSGGYTFGSGTRLTVV.